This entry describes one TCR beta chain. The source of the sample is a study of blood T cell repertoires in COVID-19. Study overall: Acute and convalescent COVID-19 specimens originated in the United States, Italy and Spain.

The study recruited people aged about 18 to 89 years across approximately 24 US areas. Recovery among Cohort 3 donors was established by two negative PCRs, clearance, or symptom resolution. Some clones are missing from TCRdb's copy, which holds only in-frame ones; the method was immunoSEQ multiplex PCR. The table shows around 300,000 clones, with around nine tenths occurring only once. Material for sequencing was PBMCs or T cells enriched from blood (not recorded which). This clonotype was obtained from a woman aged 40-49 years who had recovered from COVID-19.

The CDR3 region has the DNA TGTGCCAGCTCACAGACGACAGGACAGTCCTACAATGAGCAGTTCTTC. It is translated as CASSQTTGQSYNEQFF. The chain has TRBV18 and TRBJ2-1, with D perhaps matching TRBD1 (6 bases). Trimming stripped 4 bases from V and 1 base from J, with 14 bases between. This CDR3 contains 16 residues. CDR1 KGHSH and CDR2 LQKENI come from the germline V gene.